These T cell receptor beta chains were read from a single sample in a study of blood T cell repertoires in COVID-19. Sequencing used immunoSEQ multiplex PCR; TCRdb keeps in-frame clones, though not all of them. The profile shows about 280,000 clones, around 87% of them singletons. Material for sequencing was PBMCs or T cells enriched from blood (not recorded which). The receptor source for this set is a woman aged 18-29 years with acute COVID-19. Each CDR3 is given with its conserved first and last residue. The D gene is left open where the match is weak.

d_call j_call v_call cdr3_aa cdr3_nt
NA TRBJ1-6 TRBV18 CASSPGPGVSPLHF TGTGCCAGCTCACCGGGCCCAGGGGTTTCACCCCTCCACTTT
TRBD2 TRBJ2-1 TRBV6-4 CASSGFAGGYNEQFF TGTGCCAGCAGTGGGTTTGCGGGAGGCTACAATGAGCAGTTCTTC
TRBD1 TRBJ2-1 TRBV2 CASSETRDRTFF TGTGCCAGCAGTGAGACCCGGGACAGGACGTTCTTC
TRBD2 TRBJ2-1 TRBV27 CASNPDSWGSLAGRSEQFF TGTGCCAGCAATCCGGACAGTTGGGGTTCACTAGCGGGTAGGAGTGAGCAGTTCTTC
NA TRBJ1-4 TRBV12-3/TRBV12-4 CASSQGREKLFF TGTGCCAGCAGTCAGGGTCGAGAAAAACTGTTTTTT
NA TRBJ1-5 TRBV20-1 CSASPRTLSQHF TGCAGTGCTAGTCCCAGAACATTGTCCCAGCATTTT
NA TRBJ2-7 TRBV18 CASSPRNGTYYEQYF TGTGCCAGCTCACCACGGAACGGGACTTACTACGAGCAGTACTTC
NA TRBJ2-7 TRBV30 CAWSVGDSYEQYF TGTGCCTGGAGTGTAGGGGACTCCTACGAGCAGTACTTC
NA TRBJ2-7 TRBV3-1/TRBV3-2 CASSQAVYEQYF TGTGCCAGCAGCCAAGCAGTCTACGAGCAGTACTTC
TRBD1 TRBJ1-2 TRBV27 CASSLRTGNYGYTF TGTGCCAGCAGTCTCAGGACAGGAAACTATGGCTACACCTTC
NA TRBJ2-7 TRBV20-1 CSASVGSRTYEQYF TGCAGTGCTAGTGTTGGTAGCAGAACCTACGAGCAGTACTTC